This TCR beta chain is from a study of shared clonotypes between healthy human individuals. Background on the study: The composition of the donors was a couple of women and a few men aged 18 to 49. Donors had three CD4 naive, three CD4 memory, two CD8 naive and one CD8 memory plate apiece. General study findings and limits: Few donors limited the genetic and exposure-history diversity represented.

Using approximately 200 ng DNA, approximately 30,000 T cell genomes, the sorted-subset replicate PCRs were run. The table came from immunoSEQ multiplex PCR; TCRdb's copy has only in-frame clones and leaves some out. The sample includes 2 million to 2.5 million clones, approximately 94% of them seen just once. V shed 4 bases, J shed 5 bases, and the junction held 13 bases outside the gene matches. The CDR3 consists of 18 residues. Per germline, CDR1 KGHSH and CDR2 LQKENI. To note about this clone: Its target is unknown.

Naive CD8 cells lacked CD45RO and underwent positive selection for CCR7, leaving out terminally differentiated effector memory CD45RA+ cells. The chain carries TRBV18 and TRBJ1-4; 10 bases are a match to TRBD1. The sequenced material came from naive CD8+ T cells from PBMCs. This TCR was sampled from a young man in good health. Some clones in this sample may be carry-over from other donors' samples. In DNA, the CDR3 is TGTGCCAGCTCACAAAGGCTTGGGACAGGGGACCCAAATGAAAAACTGTTTTTT. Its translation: CASSQRLGTGDPNEKLFF.